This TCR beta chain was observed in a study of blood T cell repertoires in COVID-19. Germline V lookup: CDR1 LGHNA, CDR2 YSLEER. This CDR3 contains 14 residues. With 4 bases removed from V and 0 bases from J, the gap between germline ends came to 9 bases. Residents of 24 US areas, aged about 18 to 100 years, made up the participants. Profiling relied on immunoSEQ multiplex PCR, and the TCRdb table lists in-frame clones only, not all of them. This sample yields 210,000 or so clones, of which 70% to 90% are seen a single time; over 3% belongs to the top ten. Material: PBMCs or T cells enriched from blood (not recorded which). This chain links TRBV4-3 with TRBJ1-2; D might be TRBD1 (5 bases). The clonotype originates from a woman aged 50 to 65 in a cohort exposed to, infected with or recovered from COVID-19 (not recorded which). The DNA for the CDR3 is TGCGCCAGCAGCCCCCAAGGGGCTAACTATGGCTACACCTTC. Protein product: CASSPQGANYGYTF.